Listed below are T cell receptor beta chains from one sample, sequenced in a study of blood T cells in healthy people across ages. TCRdb reprocessed the 5' RACE reads with MiXCR, giving one entry per CDR3 protein. This sample has about 680,000 distinct CDR3 sequences, with roughly 49% found just once. Source material: blood. The receptors come from a woman between 55 and 75 years old in good health. CDR3s include the opening cysteine and the closing phenylalanine or tryptophan. Fields, in order: clone size, V gene, J gene, CDR3 protein. Rows may omit the clone size; those that give it use once, few, many or a size class.

few,TRBV21-1,TRBJ2-7,CASSKGCGVSSYEQYF
few,TRBV10-3,TRBJ2-7,CAISEAGLGDYEQYF
.,TRBV29-1,TRBJ2-1,CSASGTYNEQFF
.,TRBV20-1,TRBJ2-7,CSASEDSFSYEQYF
few,TRBV25-1,TRBJ1-4,CASSSGRANEKLFF
many,TRBV29-1,TRBJ2-7,CSVERRDDHSFEQYF
.,TRBV2,TRBJ1-5,CASSEEFLNNQPQHF
.,TRBV4-3,TRBJ2-1,CASSQDRIGQQGQFF
.,TRBV29-1,TRBJ2-5,CSVEVAGSYNEQYF
.,TRBV3-1,TRBJ2-1,CASSQIETGHNEQFF
.,TRBV6-4,TRBJ2-4,CASSDSAREGVNIQYF
.,TRBV18,TRBJ1-1,CASSPGNRLNTEAFF
.,TRBV30,TRBJ2-1,CAWSPGENEQFF
.,TRBV20-1,TRBJ2-1,CSARSPLSYNEQFF
few,TRBV6-6,TRBJ2-1,CASSYSHEQFF
few,TRBV11-1,TRBJ2-5,CASSWVYQETQYF
.,TRBV4-2,TRBJ2-7,CASSQDLSGSALSYEQYF
.,TRBV27,TRBJ1-2,CASSSRGTSGNYGYTF
.,TRBV9,TRBJ1-1,CASSPRTYQTEPFF
.,TRBV5-1,TRBJ1-2,CASSLHQGGNYGYTF
.,TRBV2,TRBJ1-2,CASSPNRDRYGYTF
.,TRBV18,TRBJ1-3,CASSPGTDSGNTIYF
.,TRBV5-1,TRBJ2-1,CASSLGLLAVNEQFF
.,TRBV7-2,TRBJ2-1,CASSLATVDYNEQFF
few,TRBV4-3,TRBJ1-1,CASSQDSRDTEAFF
.,TRBV15,TRBJ1-6,CATQYRGDYNSPLHF
.,TRBV28,TRBJ1-1,CASSLTDRGGAFF
.,TRBV20-1,TRBJ2-3,CSARDWASGRSDTQYF
.,TRBV27,TRBJ2-1,CASSLRGLALYNEQFF
once,TRBV6-2/TRBV6-3,.,CASSTLEAVVYYEQYF
once,TRBV4-2,TRBJ2-4,CASSQEDREANIQYF
.,TRBV10-3,TRBJ2-1,CAISPTSGRAYNEQFF